Below, 7 T cell receptor beta chains from the same sample are listed, as sequenced in a study of cytomegalovirus exposure and HLA in healthy donors. The PCR contained 60 Vbeta and 13 Jbeta primers. Profiled with immunoSEQ multiplex PCR; TCRdb holds only in-frame clones, not every one. The sample yields over 250,000 clones, roughly 70% seen once. The material sequenced was PBMCs. These receptors were obtained from a female donor in good health and CMV-seronegative.

CDR3 protein: CASSRREQYF. The CDR3 nucleotides read TGTGCCAGCAGTAGAAGAGAGCAGTACTTC. The chain combines TRBV2 with TRBJ2-5; D unclear. Trimming pared 5 bases from V and 11 bases from J, leaving 9 bases between. Germline V CDR1 and CDR2: SNHLY, FYNNEI. The CDR3 is 10 amino acids. Complete variable domain (other parts from reference TRBV2 and TRBJ2-5): EPEVTQTPSHQVTQMGQEVILRCVPISNHLYFYWYRQILGQKVEFLVSFYNNEISEKSEIFDDQFSVERPDGSNFTLKIRSTKLEDSAMYFCASSRREQYFGPGTRLLVL.

This sequence joins TRBV21-1 and TRBJ1-1. TRBV21-1 is termed a pseudogene. CDR3 size: 14 residues. The CDR3 spells CASTVTPDGGEAFF. DNA for the CDR3: TGTGCCAGCACCGTCACGCCGGATGGCGGTGAAGCTTTCTTT.

J is TRBJ2-5 and V is TRBV28; 7 nucleotides agree with TRBD2. The ends lost 11 bases at V and 3 bases at J; junction bases unmatched: 12. The germline CDR1 and CDR2 sequences are MDHEN and SYDVKM. This CDR3 has 14 amino acids. DNA of the CDR3: TGTGCCGGGGGAGGGGTAGGGCTAGAAGAGACCCAGTACTTC. Protein product: CAGGGVGLEETQYF. Based on the CDR3 plus reference TRBV28 and TRBJ2-5, the full variable domain is DVKVTQSSRYLVKRTGEKVFLECVQDMDHENMFWYRQDPGLGLRLIYFSYDVKMKEKGDIPEGYSVSREKKERFSLILESASTNQTSMYLCAGGGVGLEETQYFGPGTRLLVL.

This chain uses TRBV19 with TRBJ2-3; the match to TRBD1 covers 8 bases. Germline loops: CDR1 LNHDA, CDR2 SQIVND (reference sequence). CDR3 length: 15 amino acids. J was trimmed by 3 bases and V by 5 bases; bases with no gene match: 7. CDR3: CASSLRQGRTDTQYF. CDR3 coding DNA: TGTGCCAGTAGTCTCCGACAGGGGAGGACAGATACGCAGTATTTT.

The V and J genes are TRBV28 and TRBJ2-3; D call uncertain. Per germline, CDR1 MDHEN and CDR2 SYDVKM. V lost 5 bases and J lost 0, with 6 bases in between. This CDR3 region has 13 residues. The CDR3 nucleotides read TGTGCCAGCAGTCCCGGGAGCACAGATACGCAGTATTTT. This gives the protein CASSPGSTDTQYF.

The CDR3 nucleotides read TGTGCCAGCAGCCTACGGACTTACGGGGGGACCCAGTACTTC. It yields the protein CASSLRTYGGTQYF. V usage is TRBV6-5 and J usage is TRBJ2-5, with D tentatively TRBD2 (6 bases). Germline-derived CDR1 and CDR2 are MNHEY and SVGAGI. The CDR3 covers 14 residues. V was pared by 6 bases and J by 7 bases, with 18 bases between.

The chain combines TRBV5-4 with TRBJ2-6; maybe TRBD2 (6 bases). The CDR3 totals 15 residues. Trimming took off 0 bases at V and 5 bases at J, with 9 bases between the two ends. The V gene's germline CDR1 is SGHNT and CDR2 YYREEE (reference sequence). For the CDR3, the DNA is TGTGCCAGCAGCTTGGGCGGGGCCTGGGCCAACGTCCTGACTTTC. Protein product: CASSLGGAWANVLTF. The full variable domain, its missing parts supplied by reference TRBV5-4 and TRBJ2-6, is ETGVTQSPTHLIKTRGQQVTLRCSSQSGHNTVSWYQQALGQGPQFIFQYYREEENGRGNFPPRFSGLQFPNYSSELNVNALELDDSALYLCASSLGGAWANVLTFGAGSRLTVL.